The 9 T cell receptor beta chains below were found in one sample sequenced in a study of blood T cell repertoires in COVID-19. Some clones are missing from TCRdb's copy, which holds only in-frame ones; the method was immunoSEQ multiplex PCR. The table has 50,000 to 65,000 clones, approximately 86% seen once; the top ten hold roughly 1.2%. The sample consisted of peripheral blood. All receptors derive from a man aged 35 to 55 with acute or convalescent COVID-19.

The J gene is TRBJ2-5, the V gene TRBV28, with 15 bases that match TRBD2. The CDR3 length is 15 residues. Per the germline V gene, CDR1 is MDHEN and CDR2 is SYDVKM. The junction had 3 bases not matched to a gene; V was cut back by 5 bases and J by 5 bases. CDR3 region: CASSLGLAGGETQYF. CDR3 sequence (DNA): TGTGCCAGCAGTCTCGGACTAGCGGGGGGGGAGACCCAGTACTTC.

The genes are TRBV30 and TRBJ2-7; maybe TRBD1 (7 bases). The CDR3 extends over 13 amino acids. CDR1 is GTSNPN, CDR2 SVGIG, per germline (reference sequence). Trimming pared 3 bases from V and 3 bases from J, leaving 12 bases between. The CDR3 bases are TGTGCCTGGAGACCCCAGGGGGGCTACGAGCAGTACTTC. Translating gives CAWRPQGGYEQYF.

This chain joins TRBV11-3 and TRBJ2-3; 7 bases line up with TRBD2. Germline loops: CDR1 SGHNT, CDR2 YENEEA. The CDR3 is 15 residues long. V gave up 5 bases and J gave up 0 bases; unmatched junction bases: 5. Written as DNA, the CDR3 is TGTGCCAGCAGCCAAGGAGCGGGGAGCACAGATACGCAGTATTTT. Protein sequence: CASSQGAGSTDTQYF.

The chain employs TRBV18 and TRBJ1-2; D not certain. The CDR3 sequence is 14 residues long. CDR1 is KGHSH, CDR2 LQKENI, per germline. V was clipped by 3 bases and J by 6 bases, with 14 bases between them. The CDR3: CASSPELSHDGYTF. As DNA, the CDR3 is TGTGCCAGCTCACCGGAGTTATCGCATGATGGCTACACCTTC. The variable domain in full, completed from reference TRBV18 and TRBJ1-2, reads NAGVMQNPRHLVRRRGQEARLRCSPMKGHSHVYWYRQLPEEGLKFMVYLQKENIIDESGMPKERFSAEFPKEGPSILRIQQVVRGDSAAYFCASSPELSHDGYTFGSGTRLTVV.

This clone was picked up one time. The chain is built from TRBV6-1 and TRBJ1-1; no firm D call. Germline CDR1 MNHNS, CDR2 SASEGT. V shed 3 bases and J shed 0 bases, with 11 bases lying between them. This CDR3 comprises 15 residues. CDR3 protein: CASSERRNMNTEAFF. The DNA of the CDR3 is TGTGCCAGCAGTGAGAGGAGGAACATGAACACTGAAGCTTTCTTT.

The chain joins TRBV25-1 to TRBJ1-2, with no clear D. Germline lookup yields CDR1 MGHDK and CDR2 SYGVNS. The CDR3 totals 13 residues. V lost 5 bases and J 0 bases, leaving 7 bases between the germline ends. The DNA for the CDR3 is TGTGCCAGCAGTCGGTCGGCTAACTATGGCTACACCTTC. It encodes CASSRSANYGYTF.

This chain connects TRBV30 to TRBJ1-1; no clear D. Between the trimmed V and J ends, which lost 2 bases and 1 base, there was a span of 5 bases. The V gene's germline CDR1 is GTSNPN and CDR2 SVGIG (reference sequence). CDR3 size: 12 residues. This chain's CDR3 is CAWSYGNTEAFF. CDR3 bases: TGTGCCTGGAGTTACGGGAACACTGAAGCTTTCTTT. The variable domain in full, completed from reference TRBV30 and TRBJ1-1, reads SQTIHQWPATLVQPVGSPLSLECTVEGTSNPNLYWYRQAAGRGLQLLFYSVGIGQISSEVPQNLSASRPQDRQFILSSKKLLLSDSGFYLCAWSYGNTEAFFGQGTRLTVV.

This chain connects TRBV2 to TRBJ1-2, with TRBD1 identical over 7 bases. The CDR3 is made up of 13 amino acids. The germline CDR1 and CDR2 sequences are SNHLY and FYNNEI. The junction had 7 bases not matched to a gene; V was cut back by 8 bases and J by 4 bases. The CDR3 spells CASSGGDSYGYTF. The CDR3 nucleotides are TGTGCCAGCTCAGGCGGGGACAGCTATGGCTACACCTTC.

The V and J genes are TRBV2 and TRBJ2-5; tentative D call: TRBD2 (5 bases). Trimming left V 3 bases short and J 5 bases short, with 10 bases between. Germline V gene lookup returns CDR1 SNHLY and CDR2 FYNNEI. The CDR3 spans 13 residues. The CDR3 protein is CASSDGLRETQYF. The CDR3 nucleotides are TGTGCCAGCAGTGATGGACTGAGGGAGACCCAGTACTTC.